The sequence of this T cell receptor (beta chain) was determined in a study of T cells in localized non-small cell lung cancer (dated by TCRdb to the early 2020s). Regarding the research as a whole: Comparing tumors with uninvolved tumor-adjacent lungs, the study looked at the T cell repertoires of hundreds of patients with early-stage NSCLC. Of the NSCLC patients, 129 were male and approximately 110 were female, and the mean age was about 69 years. All 250 or so NSCLC patients in the cohort were treatment-naive and had localized lung tumors that were resected. Overall results and qualifications from the work: A median of 57 of the top 100 tumor clones turned up in the paired uninvolved adjacent lung, and 25 to 35 of those clones also ranked among the top 100 of that same adjacent lung. Higher T cell density in blood was associated with longer overall survival, whereas higher clonality in adjacent lung was associated with shorter survival. Multi-region tumor sequencing was not performed, so intratumor heterogeneity could not be excluded. The highest T cell clonality was observed in uninvolved tumor-adjacent lung, where clonality exceeded that of tumor, suggesting that antigenic responses were more focused in uninvolved tumor-adjacent lung. Because the study design was exploratory, TCR variables were selected using unadjusted p-values without false-discovery rate correction.

TCR beta CDR3 regions were sequenced from DNA using the immunoSEQ Assay. From the authors' description of their analysis: To compute T cell density, TCR beta template counts were normalized to usable DNA, which was estimated by amplifying housekeeping genes. Richness was estimated with the preseqR package, extrapolating to 400,000 templates for PBMC samples and 120,000 templates for tissue samples. Clonality was calculated as one minus Pielou's evenness. Differential abundance testing on productive amino-acid clonotypes, with a minimum total count of 5 and an alpha of 0.1, was used to identify tissue-enriched TCRs. The Jaccard Index and the Morisita Overlap Index were used to measure repertoire overlap between compartments. GLIPH grouped TCR beta CDR3s together with public tetramer-defined viral CDR3s, and a viral motif had to include at least three viral sequences and also show V-gene enrichment. The immuneACCESS repertoire file appears here via TCRdb, limited to in-frame rearrangements. These files lack a portion of the clones; in checked studies, under half of the deficit traces to unresolved V genes, and the cause of the others is not known. Clonal size and the V and J genes are those of that table, whereas D and trimming came from the DNA. Present in this sample are some 4,600 clones, 90% to 95% of which were seen just once. 3% of the sample is taken by the ten largest.

At diagnosis, tumor, uninvolved tumor-adjacent lung and peripheral blood were collected and then preserved as a mix of FFPE and fresh-frozen material. Blood samples were analyzed as peripheral blood mononuclear cells for TCR repertoire profiling. A note on this clone: No cognate antigen has been identified for it. No quality values exist for individual bases; no much larger clone is one base distant.

This receptor was obtained from a woman between 35 and 75 years old with stage I lung adenocarcinoma. Sequenced here: peripheral blood, sampled before any cancer treatment.

CDR3 reads: CASSGVLSSGNTIYF. The DNA is TGTGCCAGCTCCGGGGTTTTGAGCTCTGGAAACACCATATATTTT. This receptor chain uses TRBV2 and TRBJ1-3, with the D gene too uncertain to name. The CDR3 holds 15 amino acids from the cysteine to the phenylalanine. The kept DNA is CDR3 alone, 45 bases in frame from the first base. At the junction V is shortened by 8 bases and J by 0 bases, with 14 bases in between. Via the germline V gene, CDR1 is SNHLY and CDR2 FYNNEI.